This TCR beta chain was found in a study of metastatic and nonmetastatic thyroid tumors. Study-wide findings and caveats: Malignant thyroid tumors reportedly had TCR beta diversity that was significantly higher than in benign nodules, in blood and tumor.

This CDR3 is built from 14 residues. Germline lookup yields CDR1 LGHNA and CDR2 YNFKEQ. V lost 0 bases to trimming and J lost 8 bases, with 14 bases between them. TCRdb re-analyzed the PCR reads using MiXCR. In the table there are some 15,000 clones, approximately 28% of which are singletons. With respect to this clone: Its specificity is not known.

Every patient underwent thyroid surgery untreated. This chain joins TRBV4-2 and TRBJ2-7; TRBD2 is a possible D gene (6 bases). The sequence was obtained from a female donor with papillary thyroid cancer or a benign thyroid nodule (not recorded which). Some clones in this sample may be carry-over from other donors' samples. The sample taken for sequencing was tumor tissue. The CDR3 sequence is CASSQDVAGTKQYF. The CDR3, as DNA: TGTGCCAGCAGCCAAGATGTGGCGGGAACCAAGCAGTACTTC.